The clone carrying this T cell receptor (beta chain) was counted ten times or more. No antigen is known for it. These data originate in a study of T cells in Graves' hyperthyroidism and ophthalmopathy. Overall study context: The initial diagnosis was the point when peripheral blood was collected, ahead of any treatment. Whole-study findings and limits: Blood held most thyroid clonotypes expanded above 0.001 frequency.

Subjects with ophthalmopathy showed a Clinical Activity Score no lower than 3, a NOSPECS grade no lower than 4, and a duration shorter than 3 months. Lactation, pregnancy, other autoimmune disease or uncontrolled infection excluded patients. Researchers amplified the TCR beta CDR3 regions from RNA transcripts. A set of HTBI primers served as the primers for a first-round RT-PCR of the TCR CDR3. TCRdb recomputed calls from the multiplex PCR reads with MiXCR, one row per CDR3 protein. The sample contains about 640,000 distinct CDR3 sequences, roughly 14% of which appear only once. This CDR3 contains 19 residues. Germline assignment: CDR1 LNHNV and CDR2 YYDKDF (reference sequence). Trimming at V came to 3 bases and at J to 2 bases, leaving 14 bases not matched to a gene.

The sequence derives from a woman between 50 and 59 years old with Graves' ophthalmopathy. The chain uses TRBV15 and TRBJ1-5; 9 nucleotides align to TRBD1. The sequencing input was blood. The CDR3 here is CATSRLTGGASTGNQPQHF. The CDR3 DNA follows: TGTGCCACCAGCAGGCTAACAGGGGGCGCATCCACGGGCAATCAGCCCCAGCATTTT. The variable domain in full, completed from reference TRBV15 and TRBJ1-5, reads DAMVIQNPRYQVTQFGKPVTLSCSQTLNHNVMYWYQQKSSQAPKLLFHYYDKDFNNEADTPDNFQSRRPNTSFCFLDIRSPGLGDTAMYLCATSRLTGGASTGNQPQHFGDGTRLSIL.